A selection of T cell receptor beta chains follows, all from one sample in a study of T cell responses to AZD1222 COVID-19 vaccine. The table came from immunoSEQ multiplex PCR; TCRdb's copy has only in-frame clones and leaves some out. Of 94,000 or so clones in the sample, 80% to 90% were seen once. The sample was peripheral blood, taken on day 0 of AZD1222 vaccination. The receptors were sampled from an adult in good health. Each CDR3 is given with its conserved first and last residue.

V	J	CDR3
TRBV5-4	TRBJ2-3	CASNSLGTDTQYF
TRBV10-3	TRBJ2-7	CAISESQQNYEQYF
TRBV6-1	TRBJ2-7	CASSEGPRSTYEQYF
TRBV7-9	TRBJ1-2	CASSNIEQGGYTF
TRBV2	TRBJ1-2	CASSDRTGGVSGYTF
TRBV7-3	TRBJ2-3	CASSLDRGDTQYF
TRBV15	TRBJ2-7	CATRRDRVAYEQYF
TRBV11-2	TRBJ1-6	CASSSTYNSPLHF
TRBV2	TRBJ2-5	CASSPERRETQYF
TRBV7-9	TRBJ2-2	CASSLKGGMAGELFF
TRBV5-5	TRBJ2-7	CASSLNYEQYF
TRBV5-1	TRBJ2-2	CASSRTGGANTGELFF
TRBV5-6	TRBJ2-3	CAAGETGGRQVQYF
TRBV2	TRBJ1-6	CASSPALRNSPLHF
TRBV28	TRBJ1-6	CASSGSLSLSPLHF